These 12 T cell receptor beta chains were all obtained from the same sample, sequenced in a study of a mutant IDH1 vaccine in newly diagnosed glioma. The time point here: week 23, last vaccination. Every vaccine dose comprised 300 ug of mutant IDH1 20-mer peptide plus topical imiquimod. These receptors' targets are unknown. Clones were sequenced by immunoSEQ multiplex PCR, and TCRdb holds only the in-frame ones, with some missing. The sample carries about 30,000 clones, 85% to 90% recorded once. Material: PBMCs, obtained from a glioma patient whose treatment included an IDH1 peptide vaccine. The receptor source for this set is a man aged 40-49 years with glioma.

The chain is built from TRBV5-5 and TRBJ1-2; no definite D call. Trimming pared 1 base from V and 11 bases from J, leaving 18 bases between. The CDR3 totals 14 residues. Germline loops: CDR1 SGHKS, CDR2 YYEKEE (reference sequence). As DNA, the CDR3 is TGTGCCAGCAGCTTGATGGAGGCAGTTAGGCAGTACACCTTC. Translation gives CASSLMEAVRQYTF.

The V and J genes are TRBV10-1 and TRBJ2-5; TRBD2 matches 8 bases. This CDR3 spans 14 amino acids. V shed 3 bases and J 7 bases; nucleotides not matched to a gene: 7. Germline CDR1 is WNHNN and CDR2 is SYGVQD (reference sequence). CDR3: CASSESYSGGTQYF. The CDR3 nucleotides are TGCGCCAGCAGTGAATCTTACAGCGGGGGGACCCAGTACTTC.

This clone was observed a single time. V and J are TRBV10-3 and TRBJ2-5; TRBD1 matches 7 bases. CDR3 length: 15 residues. The V gene's germline CDR1 is ENHRY and CDR2 SYGVKD. V lost 4 bases to trimming and J lost 0 bases; unmatched junction nucleotides: 5. The CDR3 here is CAISVSTGYQETQYF. In nucleotides, the CDR3 is TGTGCCATCAGTGTATCGACAGGGTACCAAGAGACCCAGTACTTC.

This rearrangement joins TRBV11-2 to TRBJ1-1, with D unclear. This CDR3 spans 14 amino acids. V gave up 1 base and J gave up 2 bases, with 8 bases separating them. Germline-derived CDR1 and CDR2 are SGHAT and FQNNGV. The DNA of the CDR3 is TGTGCCAGCAGCTTAGGGGCGGGAAACACTGAAGCTTTCTTT. Translating it yields CASSLGAGNTEAFF.

The V and J genes are TRBV13 and TRBJ1-1; D perhaps matches TRBD1 (5 bases). Germline V gene lookup returns CDR1 PRHDT and CDR2 FYEKMQ (reference sequence). The CDR3 covers 14 residues. V dropped 0 bases and J dropped 4 bases, with 9 bases sitting between them. CDR3 bases: TGTGCCAGCAGCTTAGGAGGGGTGGGCACTGAAGCTTTCTTT. Its protein product is CASSLGGVGTEAFF.

In nucleotides, the CDR3 is TGTGCCAGCTTGGGGACAGGGGTGATCACCGGGGAGCTGTTTTTT. Residues: CASLGTGVITGELFF. This chain joins TRBV11-2 and TRBJ2-2; 10 bases align to TRBD1. Germline CDR1 SGHAT, CDR2 FQNNGV. Trimming cost V 8 bases and J 4 bases; bases outside gene matches: 7. The CDR3 spans 15 residues.

This CDR3 reads CASRRLGGHTGELFF. Here the CDR3 DNA reads TGTGCCAGCAGAAGACTTGGGGGGCACACCGGGGAGCTGTTTTTT. The V and J genes are TRBV11-2 and TRBJ2-2, with D tentatively TRBD1 or TRBD2 (6 bases each). This CDR3 has 15 residues. CDR1 is SGHAT, CDR2 FQNNGV, per germline. Trimming stripped 6 bases from V and 3 bases from J, with 14 bases between.

V and J are TRBV2 and TRBJ2-1; 8 bases are a match to TRBD2. Trimming cost V 10 bases and J 9 bases; bases outside gene matches: 17. The CDR3 spans 15 residues. The germline V gene has CDR1 SNHLY and CDR2 FYNNEI. CDR3 sequence (DNA): TGTGCCACCATTGGTGGGCGGGGGGAAGTAGGTGAGCAGTTCTTC. Its protein is CATIGGRGEVGEQFF.

The J gene is TRBJ1-2, the V gene TRBV19, with D uncertain. V gave up 4 bases and J gave up 2 bases, with 8 bases separating them. Germline V gene lookup returns CDR1 LNHDA and CDR2 SQIVND (reference sequence). The length of the CDR3 is 13 residues. For the CDR3, the DNA is TGTGCCAGTAGTACCAATCCAAACTATGGCTACACCTTC. Protein: CASSTNPNYGYTF.

CDR3 nucleotide sequence: TGTGCCAGCAGCCAAGTTAGGAACGGTCATCAGCCCCAGCATTTT. Its protein product is CASSQVRNGHQPQHF. This chain joins TRBV4-2 and TRBJ1-5; D not resolved. Between the trimmed V and J ends, which lost 1 base and 5 bases, there was a span of 12 bases. The CDR3 has 15 residues. CDR1 and CDR2 (germline): LGHNA, YNFKEQ.

The chain carries TRBV4-1 and TRBJ2-7; 8 nucleotides align to TRBD2. V shed 7 bases, J shed 3 bases, and the junction held 11 bases outside the gene matches. CDR3 size: 15 residues. Germline lookup yields CDR1 MGHRA and CDR2 YSYEKL. CDR3 sequence reads: CASTQAVAGIYEQYF. In DNA, the CDR3 is TGCGCCAGCACCCAGGCGGTAGCGGGAATCTACGAGCAGTACTTC.

The chain recombines TRBV5-1 with TRBJ2-2, with 7 positions matching TRBD1. V lost 0 bases to trimming and J lost 6 bases; unmatched junction nucleotides: 11. Germline V lookup: CDR1 SGHRS, CDR2 YFSETQ. The length of the CDR3 is 17 residues. Here the CDR3 reads CASSLGSGTAGAGELFF. In DNA, the CDR3 is TGCGCCAGCAGCTTGGGTTCAGGGACAGCCGGTGCCGGGGAGCTGTTTTTT.